This T cell receptor (beta chain) is drawn from a study of PD-L1 blockade in urothelial cancer. About this clone: Its cognate antigen is unknown.

Notes on the study in general: Better progression-free and overall survival followed lower pretreatment blood clonality.

The CDR3 length is 15 residues. Germline lookup yields CDR1 MDHEN and CDR2 SYDVKM. Trimming pared 5 bases from V and 6 bases from J, leaving 14 bases between. Synthetic templates analogous to TCR were spiked into all PCRs individually. The repertoire was sequenced with immunoSEQ multiplex PCR; TCRdb's copy has only in-frame clones and lacks some. The profile shows about 21,000 clones, around 91% of them singletons. The V gene is TRBV28, the J gene TRBJ1-6, with D perhaps TRBD1 (6 bases). The sequences come from PBMCs, collected around atezolizumab (anti-PD-L1) treatment. The receptor comes from a woman aged 55 to 70 with urothelial cancer. The CDR3 region has the DNA TGTGCCAGCAGTCTCCCGGACAGACTTAATTCACCCCTCCACTTT. Protein sequence: CASSLPDRLNSPLHF.